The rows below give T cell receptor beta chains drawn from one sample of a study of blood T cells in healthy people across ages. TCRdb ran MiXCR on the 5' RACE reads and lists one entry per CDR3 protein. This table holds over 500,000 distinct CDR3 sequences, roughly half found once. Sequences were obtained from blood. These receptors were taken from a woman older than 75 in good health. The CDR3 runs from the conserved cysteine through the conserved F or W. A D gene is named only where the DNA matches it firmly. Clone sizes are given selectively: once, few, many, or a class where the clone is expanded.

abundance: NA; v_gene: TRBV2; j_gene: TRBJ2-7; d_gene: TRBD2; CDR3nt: TGTGCCAGCAGGACTAGCGGGAGGCCCTACGAGCAGTACTTC; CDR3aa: CASRTSGRPYEQYF
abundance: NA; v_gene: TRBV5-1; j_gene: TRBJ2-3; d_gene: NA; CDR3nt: TGCGCCAGCAGCCGTCAGCAGGACGGAGATACGCAGTATTTT; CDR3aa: CASSRQQDGDTQYF
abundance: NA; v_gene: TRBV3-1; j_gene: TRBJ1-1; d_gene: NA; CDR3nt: TGTGCCAGCAGCCGCTACACCCCAGGGTTATACGTTATGAACACTGAAGCTTTCTTT; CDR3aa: CASSRYTPGLYVMNTEAFF
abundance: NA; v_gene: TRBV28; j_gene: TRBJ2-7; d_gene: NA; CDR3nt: TGTGCCAGCAGCTCCACGGGGCAGGTCTCCTACGAGCAGTACTTC; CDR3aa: CASSSTGQVSYEQYF
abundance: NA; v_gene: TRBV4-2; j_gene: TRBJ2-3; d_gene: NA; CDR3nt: TGTGCCAGCAGCCAAGATAAGCGGGTCACAGATACGCAGTATTTT; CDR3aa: CASSQDKRVTDTQYF
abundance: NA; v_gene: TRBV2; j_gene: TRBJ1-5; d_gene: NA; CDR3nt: TGTGCCAGCAGTGCAGGCGGATGGAGCAATCAGCCCCAGCATTTT; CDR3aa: CASSAGGWSNQPQHF
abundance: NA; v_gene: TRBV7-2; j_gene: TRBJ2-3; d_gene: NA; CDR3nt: TGTGCCAGCAGCCCCAGGGCCCTACGGGGTACGCAGTATTTT; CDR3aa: CASSPRALRGTQYF
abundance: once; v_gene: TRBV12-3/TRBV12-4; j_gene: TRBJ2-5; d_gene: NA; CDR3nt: TGTGCCAGCAGCACAGCGGCGCAAGAGACCCAGTACTTC; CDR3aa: CASSTAAQETQYF
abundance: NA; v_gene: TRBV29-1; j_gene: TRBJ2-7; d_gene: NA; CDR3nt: TGCAGCGCCATGGACTACGAGCAGTACTTC; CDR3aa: CSAMDYEQYF
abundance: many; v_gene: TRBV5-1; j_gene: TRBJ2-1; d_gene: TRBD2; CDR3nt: TGCGCCAGCAGAGAGTTAGCGGGAGCGAGGAATGAGCAGTTCTTC; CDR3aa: CASRELAGARNEQFF
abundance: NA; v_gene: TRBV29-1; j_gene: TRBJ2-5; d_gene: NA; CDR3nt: TGCAGCGTCCACCAGGACATCCAAGAGACCCAGTACTTC; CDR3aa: CSVHQDIQETQYF
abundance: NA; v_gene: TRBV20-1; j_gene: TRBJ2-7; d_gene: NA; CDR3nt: TGCAGTGCCGGCGGAGGCACCCCGGCTTCCTACGAGCAGTACTTC; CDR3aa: CSAGGGTPASYEQYF
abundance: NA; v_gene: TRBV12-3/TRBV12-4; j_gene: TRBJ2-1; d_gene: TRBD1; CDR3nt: TGTGCCAGCAGCACGGGACAGGGTCCCTACAATGAGCAGTTCTTC; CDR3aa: CASSTGQGPYNEQFF
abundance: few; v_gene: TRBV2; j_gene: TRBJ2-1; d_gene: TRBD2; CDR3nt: TGTGCCAGCAGTGAGCAAGCGGGAACTTACAATGAGCAGTTCTTC; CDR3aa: CASSEQAGTYNEQFF
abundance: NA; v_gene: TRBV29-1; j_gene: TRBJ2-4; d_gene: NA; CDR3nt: TGCAGCGTTCACGAGGGGATCATTCAGTACTTC; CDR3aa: CSVHEGIIQYF
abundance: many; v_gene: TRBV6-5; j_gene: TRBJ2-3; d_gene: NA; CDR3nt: TGTGCCAGCAGTTATGCTAGCCGACGCACAGATACGCAGTATTTT; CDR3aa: CASSYASRRTDTQYF
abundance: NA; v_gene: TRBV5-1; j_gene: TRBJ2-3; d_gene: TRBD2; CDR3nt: TGCGCCAGCAGCTTAGGTGGTGGGAGGGCCACAGATACGCAGTATTTT; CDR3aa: CASSLGGGRATDTQYF
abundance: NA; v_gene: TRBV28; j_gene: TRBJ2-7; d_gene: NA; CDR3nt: TGTGCCAGCAGTTTAAGTGACCGCGAGCAGTACTTC; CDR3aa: CASSLSDREQYF
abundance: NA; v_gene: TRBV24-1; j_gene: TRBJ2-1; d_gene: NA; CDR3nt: TGTGCCACCAGTGAGAGCCGGGCCTACAATGAGCAGTTCTTT; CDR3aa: CATSESRAYNEQFF
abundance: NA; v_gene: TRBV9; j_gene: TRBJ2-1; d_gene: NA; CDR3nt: TGTGCCAGCAGCCCTGGGGCCTTCCATGAGCAGTTCTTC; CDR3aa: CASSPGAFHEQFF
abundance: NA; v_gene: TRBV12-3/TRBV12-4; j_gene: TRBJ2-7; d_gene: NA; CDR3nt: TGTGCCAGCAGTTTGAGGTTGACAGGGAGGAACGAGCAGTACTTC; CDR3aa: CASSLRLTGRNEQYF
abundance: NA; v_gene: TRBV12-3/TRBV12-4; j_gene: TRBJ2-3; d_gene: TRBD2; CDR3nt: TGTGCCAGCAGTTTGGCTAGCGGGGGGGCCCCAGATACGCAGTATTTT; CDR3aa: CASSLASGGAPDTQYF
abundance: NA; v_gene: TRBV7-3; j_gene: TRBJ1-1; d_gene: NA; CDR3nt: TGTGCCAGCAGCTTTCGCGCGAACACTGAAGCTTTCTTT; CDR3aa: CASSFRANTEAFF
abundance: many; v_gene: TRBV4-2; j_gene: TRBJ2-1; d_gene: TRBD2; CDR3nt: TGTGCCAGCAGCCGAACCAGCGGGAGGGCCGACAATGAGCAGTTCTTC; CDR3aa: CASSRTSGRADNEQFF
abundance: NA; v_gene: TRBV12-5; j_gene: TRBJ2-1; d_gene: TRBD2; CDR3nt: TGTGCTAGTGGTTGGGATAGCGGGGGGGCGAAAGATGAGCAGTTCTTC; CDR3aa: CASGWDSGGAKDEQFF
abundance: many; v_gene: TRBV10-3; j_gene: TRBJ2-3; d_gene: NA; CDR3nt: TGTGCCATCAGTGCGGACTCGGTGGCAGATACGCAGTATTTT; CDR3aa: CAISADSVADTQYF
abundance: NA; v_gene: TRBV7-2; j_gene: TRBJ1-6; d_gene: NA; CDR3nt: TGTGCCAGCAGCTGGGGACCGATTACTAATTCACCCCTCCACTTT; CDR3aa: CASSWGPITNSPLHF
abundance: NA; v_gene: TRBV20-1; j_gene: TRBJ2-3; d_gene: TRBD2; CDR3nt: TGCAGTGCTCCGAGACTAGCGGGAGCGGCAGATACGCAGTATTTT; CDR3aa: CSAPRLAGAADTQYF
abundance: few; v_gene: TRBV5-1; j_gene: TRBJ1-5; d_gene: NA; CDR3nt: TGCGCCAGCAGCTTGAGTCCAGGGCCTGGTCAGCCCCAGCATTTT; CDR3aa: CASSLSPGPGQPQHF
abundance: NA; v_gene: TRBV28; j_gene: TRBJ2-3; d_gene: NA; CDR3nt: TGTGCCAGCAGTTTAGGACAGAATACGCAGTATTTT; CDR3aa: CASSLGQNTQYF
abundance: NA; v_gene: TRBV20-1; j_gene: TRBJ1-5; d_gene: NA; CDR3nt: TGCAGTGCTAGAGTAGGCAGCCGGTGGTATCAGCCCCAGCATTTT; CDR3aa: CSARVGSRWYQPQHF
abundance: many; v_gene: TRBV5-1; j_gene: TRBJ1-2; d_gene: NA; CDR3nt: TGCGCCAGCAGCTTGACGGGACTCGACTATGGCTACACCTTC; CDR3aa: CASSLTGLDYGYTF